These T cell receptor delta chains were read from a single sample in a study of gamma-delta chains in newborns, infants, children. TCRdb reprocessed the reads through CATT. The data show several thousand delta-chain clones, about 2.9% seen once. Sample: blood. The source is a child who was a newborn, infant or young child, either healthy, febrile or measles-vaccinated (not recorded which). Both conserved end residues are part of each CDR3. The D gene is left open where the match is weak. Clone sizes are given selectively: once, few, many, or a class where the clone is expanded.

>TRDD3|TRDJ2|22|many|TRDV1
TGTGCTCTTGGGGACCTCTCTCGGTCCCTTGCTGGGGGATACGGCCTGACAGCACAACTCTTCTTT
CALGDLSRSLAGGYGLTAQLFF
>TRDD3|TRDJ3|20|few|TRDV2
TGTGCCTGTGGCACGGTGGGGGATGGAAAGAGGCCCTGGGACACCCGACAGATGTTTTTC
CACGTVGDGKRPWDTRQMFF
>TRDD3|TRDJ1|18|medium-sized|TRDV1
TGTGCTCTTGGGGAATTGCCCCTGGGGGGGAGGTACACCGATAAACTCATCTTT
CALGELPLGGRYTDKLIF
>-|TRDJ2|16|few|TRDV2
TGTGCCTGTGACACTATCGGTGGGGGCTACTTAGCACAACTCTTCTTT
CACDTIGGGYLAQLFF
>TRDD3|TRDJ2|15|large|TRDV2
TGTGCCTGTGACACCGGGGGATGGGGGACAGCACAACTCTTCTTT
CACDTGGWGTAQLFF
>TRDD3|TRDJ2|14|few|TRDV2
TGTGCCTGTGACCAACTGGGGGCTACAGTGCCTCTCTTCTTT
CACDQLGATVPLFF
>TRDD3|TRDJ3|21|-|TRDV2
TGTGCCTGTGACACTGCCACTGGGGGATACGCAAGCTCCTGGGACACCCGACAGATGTTTTTC
CACDTATGGYASSWDTRQMFF
>-|TRDJ3|18|-|TRDV2
TGTGCCTGTGACAGGATCCCACTGGAGAGGTGGGACACCCGACAGATGTTTTTC
CACDRIPLERWDTRQMFF
>TRDD3|TRDJ1|15|large|TRAV29/DV5
TGTGCAGCAAGCGCTGGGGGATACAACACCGATAAACTCATCTTT
CAASAGGYNTDKLIF
>-|TRDJ2|15|large|TRDV2
TGTGCCTGTGACACCGTTACGCGGGGCCGAGCACAACTCTTCTTT
CACDTVTRGRAQLFF
>-|TRDJ2|16|few|TRDV2
TGTGCCTGTGACACTAGTGGGGGGGCTTTGACAACACAACTCTTCTTT
CACDTSGGALTTQLFF
>TRDD3|TRDJ2|14|large|TRDV2
TGTGCCTGTGACACGTACTGGGGGACAGCACAACTCTTCTTT
CACDTYWGTAQLFF
>TRDD3|TRDJ2|22|-|TRDV1
TGTGCTCTTGGGGTCGTTCTTCCCAGGCCACTGGGGGTTTCTGCTTTGACAGCACAACTCTTCTTT
CALGVVLPRPLGVSALTAQLFF
>TRDD3|TRDJ3|16|-|TRDV2
TGTGCCTGTGACTTACTGGGGGATTGGGACACCCGCCAGATGTTTTTC
CACDLLGDWDTRQMFF
>-|TRDJ2|15|-|TRDV2
TGTGCCTGTGACACCTTGGGGGCTACGACAGCACACCTCTTCTTT
CACDTLGATTAHLFF
>TRDD3|TRDJ2|14|few|TRDV2
TGTGCCTGTGACCCCTGGGGGATAGAAGCACAACTCTTCTTT
CACDPWGIEAQLFF
>-|TRDJ3|16|large|TRDV2
TGTGCCTGTGACAAAAGATACGGATGGGACACCCGACAGATGTTTTTC
CACDKRYGWDTRQMFF
>TRDD3|TRDJ3|18|medium-sized|TRDV2
TGTGCCTGTGACACTGGGGATACTCGCTCCTGGGACACCCGACAGATGTTTTTC
CACDTGDTRSWDTRQMFF
>TRDD3|TRDJ1|22|medium-sized|TRDV3
TGTGCCTTAAATCGGGCGTCTAGAGCTCCTGGGGGATACCTAGGGTACACCGATAAACTCATCTTT
CALNRASRAPGGYLGYTDKLIF
>-|TRDJ2|14|medium-sized|TRDV1
TGTGCTCTTGGGGATGTACTGGGTTCAGCACAACTCTTCTTT
CALGDVLGSAQLFF
>TRDD3|TRDJ1|19|medium-sized|TRDV2
TGTGCCTGTGACACCCTGGGGATAACCACCTTTGGCTACACCGATAAACTCATCTTT
CACDTLGITTFGYTDKLIF
>TRDD3|TRDJ2|18|few|TRDV2
TGTGCCTGTGACGCCGTGACTGGGGGACACCGTTTGGCAGCACAACTCTTCTTT
CACDAVTGGHRLAAQLFF
>TRDD3|TRDJ3|18|few|TRDV2
TGTGCCTGTGAGAAACTGGGGGAGTTCTCCTGGGACACCCGACAGATGTTTTTC
CACEKLGEFSWDTRQMFF
>-|TRDJ3|19|-|TRDV2
TGTGCCTGTGACACCTTATACGGCGTATTCTCCTGGGACACCCGACAGATGTTTTTC
CACDTLYGVFSWDTRQMFF
>TRDD3|TRDJ3|18|few|TRDV2
TGTGCCTGTGGCCCCGTACTGGGGACCTCCTGGGGCACCCGACAGATGTTTTTC
CACGPVLGTSWGTRQMFF
>-|TRDJ2|12|-|TRDV3
TGTGCCTCCAAACTGGGTCATGGCCAACTCTTCTTT
CASKLGHGQLFF
>TRDD3|TRDJ2|18|medium-sized|TRDV1
TGTGCTCTTGGGGAAGATCCACGCTGGGGGACTTTGACAGCACAACTCTTCTTT
CALGEDPRWGTLTAQLFF
>TRDD3|TRDJ3|17|few|TRDV2
TGTGCCTCTCGTACTGGGGGATCCTCCTTGGACACCCGACAGATGTTTTTC
CASRTGGSSLDTRQMFF
>TRDD3|TRDJ3|20|few|TRDV2
TGTGCCTGTGACTACTTACTGGGGGATCCTTATTCCTGGGACACCCGCCAGATGTTTTTC
CACDYLLGDPYSWDTRQMFF